This is a list of T cell receptor beta chains from one sample in a study of control samples from healthy donors and cancer patients. Sequencing was performed with immunoSEQ multiplex PCR; in TCRdb, only in-frame clones are kept and a portion is missing. The table records 150,000 or so clones, approximately 92% of them present only once. Sequencing was done on a sample of blood. The receptors stem from a man aged 18 to 29 in good health. CDR3s include the opening cysteine and the closing phenylalanine or tryptophan. Fields, in order: J gene, clone size, V gene, D gene, CDR3 protein, CDR3 DNA. D genes are given only for firm matches. Some rows have no size entry. The others give once, few or many, or a class for an expanded clone.

j_gene: TRBJ2-7
abundance: NA
v_gene: TRBV18
d_gene: NA
CDR3aa: CASSPLQGTYEQYF
CDR3nt: TGTGCCAGCTCGCCCCTGCAGGGTACCTACGAGCAGTACTTC

j_gene: TRBJ2-3
abundance: once
v_gene: TRBV20-1
d_gene: NA
CDR3aa: CSASSWDRLTDTQYF
CDR3nt: TGCAGTGCTAGTTCGTGGGACCGCCTCACAGATACGCAGTATTTT

j_gene: TRBJ1-3
abundance: few
v_gene: TRBV6-5
d_gene: NA
CDR3aa: CGARGAGGNTIYF
CDR3nt: TGTGGAGCACGGGGGGCTGGAGGAAACACCATATATTTT

j_gene: TRBJ1-5
abundance: NA
v_gene: TRBV5-1
d_gene: NA
CDR3aa: CASSPHGQEGQPQHF
CDR3nt: TGCGCCAGCAGCCCTCATGGCCAGGAAGGTCAGCCCCAGCATTTT

j_gene: TRBJ2-4
abundance: NA
v_gene: TRBV4-1
d_gene: NA
CDR3aa: CASSQGSTSSKNIQYF
CDR3nt: TGCGCCAGCAGCCAAGGATCAACATCTTCCAAAAACATTCAGTACTTC

j_gene: TRBJ2-3
abundance: once
v_gene: TRBV7-9
d_gene: TRBD1
CDR3aa: CASSMWTGTNTQYF
CDR3nt: TGTGCCAGCAGCATGTGGACAGGGACGAATACGCAGTATTTT

j_gene: TRBJ1-2
abundance: NA
v_gene: TRBV10-3
d_gene: TRBD1
CDR3aa: CAISELQGVYGYTF
CDR3nt: TGTGCCATCAGTGAGTTGCAGGGGGTGTATGGCTACACCTTC

j_gene: TRBJ2-5
abundance: NA
v_gene: TRBV6-1
d_gene: NA
CDR3aa: CASSEGGQETQYF
CDR3nt: TGTGCCAGCAGTGAAGGAGGCCAAGAGACCCAGTACTTC

j_gene: TRBJ2-1
abundance: NA
v_gene: TRBV3-1/TRBV3-2
d_gene: TRBD2
CDR3aa: CASSQVAGGGKFF
CDR3nt: TGTGCCAGCAGCCAAGTAGCGGGGGGGGGAAAGTTCTTC

j_gene: TRBJ1-4
abundance: NA
v_gene: TRBV18
d_gene: TRBD1
CDR3aa: CASYNRGQGEKLFF
CDR3nt: TGTGCCAGCTACAACAGGGGGCAAGGTGAAAAACTGTTTTTT

j_gene: TRBJ2-3
abundance: few
v_gene: TRBV4-1
d_gene: NA
CDR3aa: CASSQDFRGPPTDTQYF
CDR3nt: TGCGCCAGCAGCCAAGATTTTAGGGGCCCGCCGACAGATACGCAGTATTTT

j_gene: TRBJ2-5
abundance: few
v_gene: TRBV5-4
d_gene: TRBD2
CDR3aa: CASSLVRLGLAGRRQETQYF
CDR3nt: TGTGCCAGCAGCTTGGTTCGTCTAGGGCTAGCGGGGAGAAGGCAAGAGACCCAGTACTTC

j_gene: TRBJ1-1
abundance: few
v_gene: TRBV6-5
d_gene: TRBD1
CDR3aa: CASRTGQDTEAFF
CDR3nt: TGTGCCAGCAGGACCGGACAGGACACTGAAGCTTTCTTT

j_gene: TRBJ1-2
abundance: NA
v_gene: TRBV9
d_gene: TRBD1
CDR3aa: CASSGDRVGYTF
CDR3nt: TGTGCCAGCAGCGGGGACAGGGTCGGCTACACCTTC

j_gene: TRBJ2-5
abundance: NA
v_gene: TRBV6-5
d_gene: TRBD1
CDR3aa: CAIAGVGQGQETQYF
CDR3nt: TGTGCCATCGCCGGGGTAGGACAGGGCCAGGAGACCCAGTACTTC

j_gene: TRBJ2-1
abundance: once
v_gene: TRBV2
d_gene: NA
CDR3aa: CASRPERRRGGLRVSRRDEQFF
CDR3nt: TGTGCCAGCAGACCCGAGCGTAGGAGGGGGGGCCTTCGAGTTTCCCGTAGAGATGAGCAGTTCTTC

j_gene: TRBJ2-1
abundance: NA
v_gene: TRBV7-9
d_gene: TRBD2
CDR3aa: CASSLKGGSGGSSYNEQFF
CDR3nt: TGTGCCAGCAGCTTAAAGGGAGGTTCGGGGGGGAGCTCCTACAATGAGCAGTTCTTC

j_gene: TRBJ1-4
abundance: NA
v_gene: TRBV2
d_gene: NA
CDR3aa: CASSDRTLVEKLFF
CDR3nt: TGTGCCAGCAGTGATAGGACCCTCGTAGAGAAGCTGTTTTTT

j_gene: TRBJ1-2
abundance: NA
v_gene: TRBV28
d_gene: NA
CDR3aa: CASSLKVHRMYYGYTF
CDR3nt: TGTGCCAGCAGTTTAAAGGTCCACAGGATGTACTATGGCTACACCTTC

j_gene: TRBJ1-2
abundance: NA
v_gene: TRBV5-5
d_gene: NA
CDR3aa: CASSASRNTNYGYTF
CDR3nt: TGTGCCAGCAGCGCGTCCCGGAACACTAACTATGGCTACACCTTC

j_gene: TRBJ1-1
abundance: NA
v_gene: TRBV6-1
d_gene: NA
CDR3aa: CASSERYGGPTEAFF
CDR3nt: TGTGCCAGCAGTGAAAGATATGGGGGCCCAACTGAAGCTTTCTTT

j_gene: TRBJ2-4
abundance: NA
v_gene: TRBV6-5
d_gene: NA
CDR3aa: CASSYSIAGAKNIQYF
CDR3nt: TGTGCCAGCAGTTACTCGATTGCCGGGGCTAAAAACATTCAGTACTTC

j_gene: TRBJ2-3
abundance: NA
v_gene: TRBV7-9
d_gene: NA
CDR3aa: CASSLSKGGSDTQYF
CDR3nt: TGTGCCAGCAGCTTAAGCAAGGGGGGTTCGGATACGCAGTATTTT

j_gene: TRBJ1-5
abundance: NA
v_gene: TRBV28
d_gene: TRBD1
CDR3aa: CASSLSQDRVFQPQHF
CDR3nt: TGTGCCAGCAGTTTATCGCAGGACAGGGTATTTCAGCCCCAGCATTTT

j_gene: TRBJ2-3
abundance: NA
v_gene: TRBV9
d_gene: TRBD2
CDR3aa: CASSARLAGGTDTQYF
CDR3nt: TGTGCCAGCAGCGCTAGACTAGCGGGGGGTACAGATACGCAGTATTTT

j_gene: TRBJ1-1
abundance: NA
v_gene: TRBV3-1/TRBV3-2
d_gene: NA
CDR3aa: CASSHRGGGITEAFF
CDR3nt: TGTGCCAGCAGCCACAGGGGCGGGGGTATCACTGAAGCTTTCTTT

j_gene: TRBJ1-6
abundance: NA
v_gene: TRBV7-9
d_gene: NA
CDR3aa: CASSPWPNSPLHF
CDR3nt: TGTGCCAGCAGCCCTTGGCCTAATTCACCCCTCCACTTT

j_gene: TRBJ2-5
abundance: NA
v_gene: TRBV3-1/TRBV3-2
d_gene: TRBD2
CDR3aa: CASSQVWGQRGGRETQYF
CDR3nt: TGTGCCAGCAGCCAAGTTTGGGGCCAGCGGGGGGGCCGTGAGACCCAGTACTTC

j_gene: TRBJ2-3
abundance: NA
v_gene: TRBV6-1
d_gene: TRBD2
CDR3aa: CASSDSGDQYF
CDR3nt: TGTGCCAGCAGTGATAGCGGGGACCAGTATTTT

j_gene: TRBJ1-6
abundance: NA
v_gene: TRBV9
d_gene: NA
CDR3aa: CASRPGGSAENSPLHF
CDR3nt: TGTGCCAGCAGACCCGGGGGTTCGGCGGAGAATTCACCCCTCCACTTT

j_gene: TRBJ2-7
abundance: few
v_gene: TRBV4-1
d_gene: NA
CDR3aa: CASSQGPGEYEQYF
CDR3nt: TGCGCCAGCAGCCAAGGTCCGGGGGAGTACGAGCAGTACTTC

j_gene: TRBJ1-1
abundance: NA
v_gene: TRBV18
d_gene: NA
CDR3aa: CASSPILNTEAFF
CDR3nt: TGTGCCAGCTCACCGATCTTGAACACTGAAGCTTTCTTT

j_gene: TRBJ1-1
abundance: NA
v_gene: TRBV11-2
d_gene: NA
CDR3aa: CASSLYGDTEAFF
CDR3nt: TGTGCCAGCAGCTTATACGGGGACACTGAAGCTTTCTTT

j_gene: TRBJ1-3
abundance: NA
v_gene: TRBV7-2
d_gene: NA
CDR3aa: CASSLPAGNTIYF
CDR3nt: TGTGCCAGCAGCTTACCCGCCGGAAACACCATATATTTT

j_gene: TRBJ1-3
abundance: NA
v_gene: TRBV5-4
d_gene: NA
CDR3aa: CASSLEGSGNTIYF
CDR3nt: TGTGCCAGCAGCTTGGAAGGTTCTGGAAACACCATATATTTT

j_gene: TRBJ2-3
abundance: NA
v_gene: TRBV6-5
d_gene: NA
CDR3aa: CASRLQGTDTQYF
CDR3nt: TGTGCCAGCAGGTTACAGGGAACAGATACGCAGTATTTT

j_gene: TRBJ1-2
abundance: NA
v_gene: TRBV6-6
d_gene: TRBD1
CDR3aa: CASRPPDRGNGYTF
CDR3nt: TGTGCCAGCAGACCACCCGACAGGGGGAATGGCTACACCTTC

j_gene: TRBJ2-5
abundance: NA
v_gene: TRBV9
d_gene: TRBD2
CDR3aa: CASSVVAGGETQYF
CDR3nt: TGTGCCAGCAGCGTAGTGGCGGGGGGGGAGACCCAGTACTTC

j_gene: TRBJ2-3
abundance: NA
v_gene: TRBV12-3/TRBV12-4
d_gene: NA
CDR3aa: CASSFRVADTQYF
CDR3nt: TGTGCCAGCAGTTTCAGGGTGGCAGATACGCAGTATTTT